What follows is one T cell receptor (beta chain) and its context. Its antigen specificity is not known. No much larger clone is present one base from it, and per-base qualities are unavailable. Collaborating institutions collected whole blood in K2EDTA tubes following their own protocols. For TCRbeta analysis, collaborators shipped samples as frozen whole blood, isolated PBMCs, or DNA extracted from either of those sample types. CDR1 KGHSH and CDR2 LQKENI are derived from the germline V gene. V is pared back by 6 bases and J by 4 bases, with 15 bases lying between the germline termini. The CDR3 holds 14 amino acids from the cysteine to the phenylalanine. The DNA shown is the 42-base CDR3, in frame from base 1. TCRbeta CDR3 regions were amplified from genomic DNA by means of the immunoSEQ Assay, a bias-controlled multiplex PCR. Per the original workflow: The number of nucleated cells in each sample was estimated from the amplification of reference gene primers within the assay. To quantify the absolute abundance of each unique TCRbeta CDR3 rearrangement, sequence reads were collapsed and filtered. For each sample, productive Simpson clonality was calculated as the square root of Simpson's diversity index across productive rearrangements. Drawn from immuneACCESS, this table holds only the in-frame rearrangements with V and J called that TCRdb kept. Clones are partly lost; checked studies trace under half to an unresolved V gene and leave the rest unexplained. V and J calls plus clone size are reproduced from that table; the DNA served to infer D and trimming. A total of 80,000 to 100,000 clones appear in this sample, 90% of them only once. The ten largest clones add up to 1.5% to 2% of the sample.

This specimen belongs to a study of blood T cell repertoires in COVID-19 (TCRdb year 2020). Study-wide context: Samples covering the acute and convalescent phases of COVID-19 were provided by collaborators in the United States, Italy and Spain. The prospective study material was composed of cDNA or gDNA derived from T cells, B-cell-depleted T cells, or PBMCs. Subjects who had been exposed to COVID-19, were actively infected with it, or had recovered from it provided the deeply sampled blood TCRbeta repertoires that made up the dataset. A freely available public database, intended as a resource for researchers studying the immune response to SARS-CoV-2, is where the repertoires were released. The samples were drawn from the first 160 participants of the ongoing ImmuneRACE study and from 950 to 1,500 subjects provided by 6 global collaborators. Nearly every sample came with metadata listing a de-identified subject ID, COVID-19 status, age in years and sex. Where HLA class I and class II types were available, the types were taken from metadata supplied by the sample provider, not from assay-based typing.

General findings and caveats noted by the study authors: Clinical and demographic metadata were provided uncurated, with the amount varying by source and participant.

The sample comprised peripheral blood. The sequence came from a man in his sixties with acute or convalescent COVID-19. The rearrangement joined TRBV18 to TRBJ1-1; a tentative D match to TRBD1 spans 6 bases. The bases are TGTGCCAGCTCCTTCGGCAGGGGTATCACTGAAGCTTTCTTT. It specifies CASSFGRGITEAFF.